This T cell receptor (beta chain) comes out of a study of shared clonotypes between healthy human individuals. The naive CD8 fraction comprised CD45RO-negative cells positively selected for CCR7 and excluded terminally differentiated effector memory CD45RA+ cells. Germline V CDR1 and CDR2: PRHDT, FYEKMQ (reference sequence). The V gene end was trimmed by 3 bases and the J gene end by 1 base; junction bases not matched to a gene: 1. This CDR3 contains 14 residues. Assay: immunoSEQ multiplex PCR; the TCRdb copy retains only in-frame clones and omits some. Of 1.5 million to 2.5 million clones listed, over 85% were seen once; the top ten hold under 1.5%. Concerning this clone: This same CDR3 is encoded by further DNA sequences in the sample.

This chain connects TRBV13 to TRBJ2-3; 7 nucleotides match TRBD1. The sequence derives from a man aged 18-30 years in good health. The specimen sequenced was naive CD8+ T cells sorted from blood. DNA of the CDR3: TGTGCCAGCAGCTTCGGACAGGGCACAGATACGCAGTATTTT. It codes for CASSFGQGTDTQYF.